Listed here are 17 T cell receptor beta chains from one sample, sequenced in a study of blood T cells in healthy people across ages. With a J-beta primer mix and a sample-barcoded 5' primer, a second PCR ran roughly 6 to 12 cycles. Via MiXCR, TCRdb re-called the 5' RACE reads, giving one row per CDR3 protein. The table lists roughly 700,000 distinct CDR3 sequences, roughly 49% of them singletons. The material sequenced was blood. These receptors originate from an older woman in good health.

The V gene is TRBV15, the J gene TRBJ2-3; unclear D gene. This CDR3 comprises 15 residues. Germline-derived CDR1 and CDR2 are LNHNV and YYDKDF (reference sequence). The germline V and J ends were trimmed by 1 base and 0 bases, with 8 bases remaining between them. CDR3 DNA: TGTGCCACCAGCAGAGGGAAGCTGAGCACAGATACGCAGTATTTT. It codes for CATSRGKLSTDTQYF. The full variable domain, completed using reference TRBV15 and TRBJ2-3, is DAMVIQNPRYQVTQFGKPVTLSCSQTLNHNVMYWYQQKSSQAPKLLFHYYDKDFNNEADTPDNFQSRRPNTSFCFLDIRSPGLGDTAMYLCATSRGKLSTDTQYFGPGTRLTVL.

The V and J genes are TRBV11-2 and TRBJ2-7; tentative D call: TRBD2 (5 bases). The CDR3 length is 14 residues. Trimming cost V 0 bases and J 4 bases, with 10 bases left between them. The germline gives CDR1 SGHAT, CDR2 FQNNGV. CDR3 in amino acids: CASSLDSGMYEQYF. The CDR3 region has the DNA TGTGCCAGCAGCTTAGATTCGGGGATGTACGAGCAGTACTTC.

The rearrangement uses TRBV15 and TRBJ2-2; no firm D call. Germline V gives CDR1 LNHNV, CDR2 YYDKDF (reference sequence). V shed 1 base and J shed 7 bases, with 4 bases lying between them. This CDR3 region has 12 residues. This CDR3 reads CATSRVGGELFF. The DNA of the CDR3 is TGTGCCACCAGCAGAGTGGGCGGGGAGCTGTTTTTT.

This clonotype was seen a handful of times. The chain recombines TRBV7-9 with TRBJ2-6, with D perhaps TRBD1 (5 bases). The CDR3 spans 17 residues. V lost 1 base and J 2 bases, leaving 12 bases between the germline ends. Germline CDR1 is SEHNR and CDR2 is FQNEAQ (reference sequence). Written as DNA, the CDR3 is TGTGCCAGCAGCTTAGAGACAGTGGCCCCTGGGGCCAACGTCCTGACTTTC. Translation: CASSLETVAPGANVLTF.

The CDR3 sequence: CATSRDSQRVPYEQYF. The CDR3 DNA reads as TGTGCCACCAGCAGAGATAGCCAGCGGGTACCCTACGAGCAGTACTTC. The chain links TRBV15 to TRBJ2-7; tentative D call: TRBD2 (6 bases). Per germline, CDR1 LNHNV and CDR2 YYDKDF (reference sequence). The CDR3 length is 16 residues. Trimming shortened V by 0 bases and J by 2 bases, and 14 bases separated the two germline ends.

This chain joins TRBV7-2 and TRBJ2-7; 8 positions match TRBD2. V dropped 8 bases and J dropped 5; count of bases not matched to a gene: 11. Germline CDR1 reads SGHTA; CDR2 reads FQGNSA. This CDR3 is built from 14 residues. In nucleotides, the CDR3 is TGTGCCAGCGCCGCCGGGACTAGGATTGACGAGCAGTACTTC. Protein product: CASAAGTRIDEQYF.

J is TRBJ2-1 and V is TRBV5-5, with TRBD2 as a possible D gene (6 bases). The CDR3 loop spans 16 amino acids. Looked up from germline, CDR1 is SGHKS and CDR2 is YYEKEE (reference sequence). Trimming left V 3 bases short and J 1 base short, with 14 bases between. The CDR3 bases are TGTGCCAGCAGCTCGGGACTCCTTATTTCCTACAATGAGCAGTTCTTC. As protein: CASSSGLLISYNEQFF.

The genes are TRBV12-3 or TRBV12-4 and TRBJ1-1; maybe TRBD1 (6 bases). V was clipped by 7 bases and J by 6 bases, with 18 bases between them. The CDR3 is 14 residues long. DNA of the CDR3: TGTGCCAGCACCCAAAGAACAGGGAAGGCTGAAGCTTTCTTT. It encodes CASTQRTGKAEAFF.

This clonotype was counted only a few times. For the CDR3, the DNA is TGTGCCAGCAGCTTAGACTACTGGGCTCAAGAGACCCAGTACTTC. Translated, it gives CASSLDYWAQETQYF. The rearrangement joins TRBV7-2 to TRBJ2-5; D uncertain. Germline V lookup: CDR1 SGHTA, CDR2 FQGNSA. V lost 1 base and J 2 bases, leaving 11 bases between the germline ends. This CDR3 contains 15 residues. Full variable domain (missing parts from reference TRBV7-2 and TRBJ2-5): GAGVSQSPSNKVTEKGKDVELRCDPISGHTALYWYRQSLGQGLEFLIYFQGNSAPDKSGLPSDRFSAERTGGSVSTLTIQRTQQEDSAVYLCASSLDYWAQETQYFGPGTRLLVL.

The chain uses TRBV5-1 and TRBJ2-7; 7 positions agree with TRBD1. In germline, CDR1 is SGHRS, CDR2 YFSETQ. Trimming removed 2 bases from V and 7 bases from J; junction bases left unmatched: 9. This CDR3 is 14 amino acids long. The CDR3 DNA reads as TGCGCCAGCAGCTTCCCGACAGGGACGGGGGAGCAGTACTTC. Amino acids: CASSFPTGTGEQYF. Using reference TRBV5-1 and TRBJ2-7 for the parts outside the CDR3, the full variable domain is KAGVTQTPRYLIKTRGQQVTLSCSPISGHRSVSWYQQTPGQGLQFLFEYFSETQRNKGNFPGRFSGRQFSNSRSEMNVSTLELGDSALYLCASSFPTGTGEQYFGPGTRLTVT.

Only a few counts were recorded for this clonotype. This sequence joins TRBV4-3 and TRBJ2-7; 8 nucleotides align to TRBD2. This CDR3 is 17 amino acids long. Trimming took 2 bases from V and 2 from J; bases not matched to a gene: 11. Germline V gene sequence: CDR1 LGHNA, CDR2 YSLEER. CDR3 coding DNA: TGCGCCAGCAGCCAAAGCCACACCGCGGGAGGTGCCTACGAGCAGTACTTC. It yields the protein CASSQSHTAGGAYEQYF.

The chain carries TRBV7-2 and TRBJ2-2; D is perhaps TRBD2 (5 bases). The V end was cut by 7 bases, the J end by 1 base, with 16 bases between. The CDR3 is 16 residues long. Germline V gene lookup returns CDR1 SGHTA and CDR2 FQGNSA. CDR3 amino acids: CASTQSGSRNTGELFF. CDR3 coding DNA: TGTGCCAGCACCCAATCGGGGAGTCGGAACACCGGGGAGCTGTTTTTT.

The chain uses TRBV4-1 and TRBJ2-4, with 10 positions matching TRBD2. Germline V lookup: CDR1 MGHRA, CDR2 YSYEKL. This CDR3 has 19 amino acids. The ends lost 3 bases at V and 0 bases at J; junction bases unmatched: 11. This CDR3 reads CASSHLTGTSDPAKNIQYF. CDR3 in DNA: TGCGCCAGCAGCCACTTGACAGGGACTAGCGACCCAGCCAAAAACATTCAGTACTTC.

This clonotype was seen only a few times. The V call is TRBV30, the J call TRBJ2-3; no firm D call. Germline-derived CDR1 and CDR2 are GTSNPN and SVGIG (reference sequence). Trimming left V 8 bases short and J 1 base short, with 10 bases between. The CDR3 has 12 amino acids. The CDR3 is CAGTWGTDTQYF. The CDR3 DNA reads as TGTGCCGGCACATGGGGCACAGATACGCAGTATTTT.

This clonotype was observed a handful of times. CDR3 sequence (DNA): TGCAGTGCCAATCCGGGATCGCCCTACGAGCAGTACTTC. Translation gives CSANPGSPYEQYF. The chain has TRBV20-1 and TRBJ2-7, with a weak D call TRBD2 (5 bases). Trimming removed 6 bases at V and 2 bases at J, with 14 bases between. Looked up from germline, CDR1 is DFQATT and CDR2 is SNEGSKA (reference sequence). This CDR3 region has 13 residues.

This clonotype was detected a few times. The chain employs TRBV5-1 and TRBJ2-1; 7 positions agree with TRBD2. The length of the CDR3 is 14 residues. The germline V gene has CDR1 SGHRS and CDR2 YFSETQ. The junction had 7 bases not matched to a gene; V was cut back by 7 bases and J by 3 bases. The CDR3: CASSLAANYNEQFF. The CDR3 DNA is TGCGCCAGCTCCCTAGCGGCCAACTACAATGAGCAGTTCTTC. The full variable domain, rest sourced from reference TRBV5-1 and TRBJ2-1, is KAGVTQTPRYLIKTRGQQVTLSCSPISGHRSVSWYQQTPGQGLQFLFEYFSETQRNKGNFPGRFSGRQFSNSRSEMNVSTLELGDSALYLCASSLAANYNEQFFGPGTRLTVL.

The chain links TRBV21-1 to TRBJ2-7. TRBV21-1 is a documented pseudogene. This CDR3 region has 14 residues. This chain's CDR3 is CASSKVGLIHEQYF. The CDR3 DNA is TGTGCCAGCAGCAAAGTAGGTCTAATCCACGAGCAGTACTTC.